The 28 T cell receptor beta chains in this list originate from one sample, sequenced in a study of blood T cell repertoires in COVID-19. This table comes from immunoSEQ multiplex PCR, and its TCRdb copy is limited to in-frame clones, with some not included. Among about 230,000 clones listed, roughly four fifths were seen once. Sequenced material: peripheral blood. These receptors originate from a woman aged 45-65 years with acute or convalescent COVID-19.

The CDR3 coding sequence is TGTGCCAGCAGTATTAGCGGGAGGGGTCTTGAGCAGTTCTTC. It encodes CASSISGRGLEQFF. V usage is TRBV6-6 and J usage is TRBJ2-1, with 11 bases lining up with TRBD2. From germline, CDR1 is MNHNY and CDR2 SVGAGI (reference sequence). V was clipped by 5 bases and J by 9 bases; unmatched bases: 6. This CDR3 has 14 residues.

The V call is TRBV2, the J call TRBJ1-3; D unclear. CDR1 SNHLY and CDR2 FYNNEI come from the germline V gene. The CDR3 has 13 residues. The ends were cut back, 6 bases at V and 2 bases at J, with 8 bases in the middle. The CDR3 loop reads CASRESAGNTIYF. The DNA for the CDR3 is TGTGCCAGCAGAGAATCGGCTGGAAACACCATATATTTT.

The chain couples TRBV7-8 to TRBJ2-1; a weak D match, TRBD2 (6 bases). In germline, CDR1 is SGHVS, CDR2 FQNEAQ. Trimming took 6 bases from V and 6 from J, leaving 12 bases between them. This CDR3 has 13 residues. CDR3 in DNA: TGTGCCAGCAGAATACTAGCTCCCAATGAGCAGTTCTTC. This sequence encodes CASRILAPNEQFF.

This clone has a handful of counts. The rearrangement uses TRBV7-3 and TRBJ1-1; D gene unclear. This CDR3 has 13 amino acids. V was cut by 1 base and J by 8 bases, with 11 bases left in between. Germline V gene lookup returns CDR1 SGHTA and CDR2 FQGTGA. CDR3 in DNA: TGTGCCAGCAGCTTAAATTCCTGGGCAGAAGCTTTCTTT. It is translated as CASSLNSWAEAFF. Full variable domain (outside the CDR3, taken from reference TRBV7-3 and TRBJ1-1): GAGVSQTPSNKVTEKGKYVELRCDPISGHTALYWYRQSLGQGPEFLIYFQGTGAADDSGLPNDRFFAVRPEGSVSTLKIQRTERGDSAVYLCASSLNSWAEAFFGQGTRLTVV.

The chain employs TRBV19 and TRBJ1-1; D possibly corresponds to TRBD1 (5 bases). Germline CDR1 is LNHDA and CDR2 is SQIVND (reference sequence). The length of the CDR3 is 13 residues. V gave up 5 bases and J gave up 1 base, with 8 bases separating them. The CDR3: CASSPTANTEAFF. DNA of the CDR3: TGTGCCAGTAGTCCGACAGCGAACACTGAAGCTTTCTTT. The variable domain in full, with the rest retrieved from reference TRBV19 and TRBJ1-1, is DGGITQSPKYLFRKEGQNVTLSCEQNLNHDAMYWYRQDPGQGLRLIYYSQIVNDFQKGDIAEGYSVSREKKESFPLTVTSAQKNPTAFYLCASSPTANTEAFFGQGTRLTVV.

The V call is TRBV28, the J call TRBJ1-6; D may be TRBD1 (5 bases). Germline V gene sequence: CDR1 MDHEN, CDR2 SYDVKM. V lost 6 bases and J 6 bases, leaving 9 bases between the germline ends. CDR3 size: 13 residues. CDR3 sequence (DNA): TGTGCCAGCAGGCGGGACCTTAATTCACCCCTCCACTTT. Protein sequence: CASRRDLNSPLHF.

The gene calls are TRBV6-5 and TRBJ1-1, with D uncertain. The germline V gene encodes CDR1 MNHEY and CDR2 SVGAGI. This CDR3 spans 11 amino acids. The V gene lost 6 bases and the J gene lost 8 bases, with 10 bases spanning the gap. The CDR3 reads CASSRLEEAFF. Here the CDR3 DNA reads TGTGCCAGCAGCCGCCTTGAGGAAGCTTTCTTT.

CDR3 bases: TGTGCCACCAGCAGAGATGGGCAGCTAAGCAATCAGCCCCAGCATTTT. Translated, it gives CATSRDGQLSNQPQHF. The chain joins TRBV15 to TRBJ1-5; D uncertain. The germline V and J ends were trimmed by 0 bases and 1 base, with 10 bases remaining between them. Germline-derived CDR1 and CDR2 are LNHNV and YYDKDF (reference sequence). This CDR3 has 16 amino acids. Using reference TRBV15 and TRBJ1-5 for the parts outside the CDR3, the full variable domain is DAMVIQNPRYQVTQFGKPVTLSCSQTLNHNVMYWYQQKSSQAPKLLFHYYDKDFNNEADTPDNFQSRRPNTSFCFLDIRSPGLGDTAMYLCATSRDGQLSNQPQHFGDGTRLSIL.

This chain uses TRBV19 with TRBJ2-7, with D perhaps matching TRBD2 (6 bases). Trimming took off 7 bases at V and 2 bases at J, with 12 bases between the two ends. Germline CDR1 is LNHDA and CDR2 is SQIVND (reference sequence). This CDR3 region has 13 residues. The CDR3 loop reads CASTGGLTYEQYF. The DNA of the CDR3 is TGTGCCAGTACCGGAGGGTTAACCTACGAGCAGTACTTC.

The rearrangement joins TRBV19 to TRBJ2-2; 7 bases are a match to TRBD2. The CDR3 runs 15 residues. The ends lost 3 bases at V and 1 base at J; junction bases unmatched: 2. Germline CDR1 reads LNHDA; CDR2 reads SQIVND (reference sequence). DNA of the CDR3: TGTGCCAGTAGTATCGGCGGGGGGAACACCGGGGAGCTGTTTTTT. Its protein product is CASSIGGGNTGELFF.

This clone has more than one count but fewer than ten. V usage is TRBV20-1 and J usage is TRBJ1-1, with TRBD1 as a possible D gene (5 bases). V lost 7 bases and J 5 bases, leaving 5 bases between the germline ends. Germline V lookup: CDR1 DFQATT, CDR2 SNEGSKA (reference sequence). CDR3 length: 9 residues. For the CDR3, the DNA is TGCAGTGAGGGGACTGAAGCTTTCTTT. It is translated as CSEGTEAFF.

The chain carries TRBV28 and TRBJ1-1, with 8 bases matching TRBD1. The CDR3 runs 14 residues. Germline CDR1 reads MDHEN; CDR2 reads SYDVKM. J was trimmed by 1 base and V by 5 bases; bases with no gene match: 3. DNA of the CDR3: TGTGCCAGCAGTCCACAGGGGGGGAACACTGAAGCTTTCTTT. Translating gives CASSPQGGNTEAFF.

This chain joins TRBV2 and TRBJ2-7; maybe TRBD2 (7 bases). This CDR3 has 12 residues. Germline assignment: CDR1 SNHLY and CDR2 FYNNEI. Trimming cost V 11 bases and J 1 base, with 12 bases left between them. CDR3 protein: CALGGPSYEQYF. CDR3 nucleotides: TGTGCCCTCGGGGGGCCTTCCTACGAGCAGTACTTC.

This clone was detected a few times. The J gene is TRBJ2-7, the V gene TRBV29-1; no definite D call. The CDR3 length is 12 residues. Trimming pared 6 bases from V and 5 bases from J, leaving 14 bases between. Germline values: CDR1 SQVTM, CDR2 ANQGSEA. The CDR3 DNA sequence: TGCAGCGTCGAGATTCAGGAAAACGAGCAGTACTTC. Its translation is CSVEIQENEQYF.

The V gene is TRBV10-3, the J gene TRBJ1-2, with D perhaps matching TRBD1 (5 bases). Germline V CDR1 and CDR2: ENHRY, SYGVKD. Between the trimmed V and J ends, which lost 7 bases and 2 bases, there was a span of 11 bases. This CDR3 contains 13 residues. CDR3 nucleotides: TGTGCCATCAATCCAGGGCACAACTATGGCTACACCTTC. Translated, it gives CAINPGHNYGYTF.

The gene calls are TRBV7-8 and TRBJ1-6; a weak D match, TRBD1 (6 bases). Germline V gene lookup returns CDR1 SGHVS and CDR2 FQNEAQ. The CDR3 runs to 16 residues. V was cut by 4 bases and J by 5 bases, with 15 bases left in between. The CDR3 here is CASSSSLRGNNSPLHF. DNA of the CDR3: TGTGCCAGCAGCTCTTCCCTTAGGGGGAATAATTCACCCCTCCACTTT.

This rearrangement joins TRBV28 to TRBJ2-3; D is ambiguous. This CDR3 comprises 15 residues. Trimming shortened V by 3 bases and J by 0 bases, and 10 bases separated the two germline ends. CDR1 and CDR2 from the germline V gene are MDHEN and SYDVKM. DNA for the CDR3: TGTGCCAGCAGTTTCCAAGCCCTAAGCACAGATACGCAGTATTTT. Its protein product is CASSFQALSTDTQYF.

This clone was found a few times. The rearrangement links TRBV25-1 to TRBJ1-1, with D possibly being TRBD1 (5 bases). Trimming shortened V by 3 bases and J by 7 bases, and 12 bases separated the two germline ends. The germline V gene has CDR1 MGHDK and CDR2 SYGVNS. This CDR3 contains 13 residues. This chain's CDR3 is CASSDPGRFEAFF. The CDR3 DNA follows: TGTGCCAGCAGTGACCCAGGGAGGTTTGAAGCTTTCTTT.

This clone turned up a few times. This CDR3 reads CASSRGGTGRPYEQYF. CDR3 bases: TGTGCCAGTAGTAGAGGAGGGACAGGCCGCCCCTACGAGCAGTACTTC. The chain joins TRBV19 to TRBJ2-7; 8 bases map to TRBD1. CDR1 and CDR2 from the germline V gene are LNHDA and SQIVND (reference sequence). V shed 4 bases and J 2 bases; nucleotides not matched to a gene: 10. CDR3 length: 16 residues.

The chain is built from TRBV28 and TRBJ1-2; unclear D gene. The length of the CDR3 is 12 residues. Per the germline V gene, CDR1 is MDHEN and CDR2 is SYDVKM. With 5 bases removed from V and 5 bases from J, the gap between germline ends came to 9 bases. The CDR3 loop is CASSGQMYGYTF. In DNA form, the CDR3 reads TGTGCCAGCAGTGGCCAGATGTATGGCTACACCTTC.

This chain uses TRBV28 with TRBJ2-3; a possible D gene is TRBD1 (6 bases). The CDR3 runs to 13 residues. The ends were cut back, 6 bases at V and 2 bases at J, with 9 bases in the middle. The germline V gene encodes CDR1 MDHEN and CDR2 SYDVKM. The CDR3 spells CASSTGSTDTQYF. For the CDR3, the DNA is TGTGCCAGCAGCACAGGGTCCACAGATACGCAGTATTTT. Full variable domain (outside the CDR3, taken from reference TRBV28 and TRBJ2-3): DVKVTQSSRYLVKRTGEKVFLECVQDMDHENMFWYRQDPGLGLRLIYFSYDVKMKEKGDIPEGYSVSREKKERFSLILESASTNQTSMYLCASSTGSTDTQYFGPGTRLTVL.

The chain links TRBV19 to TRBJ1-3; 8 nucleotides agree with TRBD1. CDR1 is LNHDA and CDR2 is SQIVND in the germline V gene (reference sequence). The V gene end was trimmed by 6 bases and the J gene end by 3 bases; junction bases not matched to a gene: 7. The CDR3 has 15 amino acids. The CDR3 loop is CASRPTGASGNTIYF. The CDR3 nucleotides are TGTGCCAGTAGACCGACAGGGGCAAGTGGAAACACCATATATTTT.

This clone was observed a few times. The chain links TRBV7-2 to TRBJ2-3, with TRBD2 matching over 11 bases. Germline CDR1 is SGHTA and CDR2 is FQGNSA. This CDR3 is built from 16 residues. Trimming took 3 bases from V and 5 from J; bases not matched to a gene: 7. CDR3 protein: CASSFLAGGKVDTQYF. CDR3 bases: TGTGCCAGCAGCTTTCTAGCGGGGGGAAAAGTAGATACGCAGTATTTT. Supplemented by reference TRBV7-2 and TRBJ2-3, the full variable domain reads GAGVSQSPSNKVTEKGKDVELRCDPISGHTALYWYRQSLGQGLEFLIYFQGNSAPDKSGLPSDRFSAERTGGSVSTLTIQRTQQEDSAVYLCASSFLAGGKVDTQYFGPGTRLTVL.

This clone was picked up one time. The V and J genes are TRBV28 and TRBJ1-2; D is unclear. This CDR3 region has 12 residues. Germline CDR1 reads MDHEN; CDR2 reads SYDVKM. V gave up 2 bases and J gave up 7 bases, with 8 bases separating them. Written as DNA, the CDR3 is TGTGCCAGCAGTTTAGGGTCGGGTGGCTACACCTTC. It specifies CASSLGSGGYTF.

This chain uses TRBV29-1 with TRBJ2-5; 7 bases align to TRBD1. Looked up from germline, CDR1 is SQVTM and CDR2 is ANQGSEA. CDR3 length: 12 amino acids. Losses at the gene ends were 5 bases for V and 1 base for J; bases not matched to a gene: 1. The CDR3 nucleotides are TGCAGCGTTCGGGACAGCCAAGAGACCCAGTACTTC. Protein product: CSVRDSQETQYF.

This rearrangement joins TRBV15 to TRBJ2-7, with D possibly TRBD2 on 6 matching bases. CDR3 size: 15 residues. Trimming took 5 bases from V and 2 from J, leaving 16 bases between them. Germline CDR1 LNHNV, CDR2 YYDKDF (reference sequence). DNA of the CDR3: TGTGCCACCAGCCCACTGCGGGGCACGGCCTACGAGCAGTACTTC. It codes for CATSPLRGTAYEQYF.

The chain recombines TRBV7-3 with TRBJ1-2; 9 nucleotides align to TRBD1. This CDR3 has 17 residues. The ends lost 5 bases at V and 4 bases at J; junction bases unmatched: 14. Germline assignment: CDR1 SGHTA and CDR2 FQGTGA. CDR3 DNA: TGTGCCAGCAGCCCACGCCCGCGGACAGGGGACCTCTATGGCTACACCTTC. The encoded protein is CASSPRPRTGDLYGYTF.

V usage is TRBV3-1 (or the pseudogene TRBV3-2) and J usage is TRBJ1-6; D gene ambiguous. Trimming stripped 1 base from V and 4 bases from J, with 11 bases between. The germline V gene encodes CDR1 LGHDT and CDR2 YNNKEL (reference sequence). The CDR3 length is 16 residues. The CDR3 DNA sequence: TGTGCCAGCAGCCAAGGTATCGGAGCTTATAATTCACCCCTCCACTTT. Translated: CASSQGIGAYNSPLHF.